This TCR beta chain was sequenced in a study of breast tumors, draining lymph nodes, adjacent tissues. Study-wide points: Data fit most tumor T cells coming from lymph node, expanding in tumor.

Samples came from axillary lymph nodes draining the breast cancer. In its sample, this clonotype was seen many times. What it recognizes is unknown. MiXCR, run by TCRdb on the multiplex PCR reads, gives a single entry per CDR3 protein. This table holds about 110,000 distinct CDR3 sequences, more than 30% found once. Germline loops: CDR1 DFQATT, CDR2 SNEGSKA (reference sequence). Trimming left V 6 bases short and J 9 bases short, with 15 bases between. The CDR3 is 12 amino acids. Material: axillary lymph node tissue. The chain employs TRBV20-1 and TRBJ2-1; TRBD1 might be the D (7 bases). This clonotype was obtained from a female donor with breast cancer. Some clones in this sample may be carry-over from other donors' samples. This CDR3 reads CSARRQGGEQFF. The CDR3 nucleotides read TGCAGTGCAAGACGCCAGGGGGGTGAGCAGTTCTTC.